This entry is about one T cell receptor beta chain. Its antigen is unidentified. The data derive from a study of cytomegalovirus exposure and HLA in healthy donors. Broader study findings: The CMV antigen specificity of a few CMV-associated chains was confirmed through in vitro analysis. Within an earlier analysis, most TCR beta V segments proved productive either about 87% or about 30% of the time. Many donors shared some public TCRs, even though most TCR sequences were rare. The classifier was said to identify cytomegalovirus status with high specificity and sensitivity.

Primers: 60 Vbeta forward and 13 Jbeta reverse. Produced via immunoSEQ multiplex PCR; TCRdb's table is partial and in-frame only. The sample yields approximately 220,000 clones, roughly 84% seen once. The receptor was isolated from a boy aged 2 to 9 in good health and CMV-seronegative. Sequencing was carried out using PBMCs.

For the CDR3, the DNA is TGTGCCAGCAGCAACAGCGGGAGGGCCGGTGGTGAGCAGTTCTTC. Amino acids: CASSNSGRAGGEQFF. V is TRBV7-6 and J is TRBJ2-1; 10 bases fit TRBD2. There are 15 residues in the CDR3. CDR1 SGHVS and CDR2 FNYEAQ come from the germline V gene. The ends lost 5 bases at V and 9 bases at J; junction bases unmatched: 10.